This T cell receptor (beta chain) originates from a study of beta chain features in type 1 diabetes. Reverse transcribing all isolated RNA meant expressed TCRB transcripts were sequenced. Data came from immunoSEQ multiplex PCR; TCRdb stores just in-frame clones and leaves some out. The profile shows 300,000 or so clones, 8% of them singletons. The origin of this receptor is a woman between 18 and 29 years old in good health. The sample consisted of central memory CD4+ T cells from blood.

In DNA, the CDR3 is TGTGCCAGCGGACGGTACACTAGCACAGATACGCAGTATTTT. Amino acid sequence: CASGRYTSTDTQYF. The chain links TRBV5-4 to TRBJ2-3; D unresolved. V was pared by 7 bases and J by 0 bases, with 12 bases between. The CDR3 length is 14 residues. The germline CDR1 and CDR2 sequences are SGHNT and YYREEE (reference sequence).